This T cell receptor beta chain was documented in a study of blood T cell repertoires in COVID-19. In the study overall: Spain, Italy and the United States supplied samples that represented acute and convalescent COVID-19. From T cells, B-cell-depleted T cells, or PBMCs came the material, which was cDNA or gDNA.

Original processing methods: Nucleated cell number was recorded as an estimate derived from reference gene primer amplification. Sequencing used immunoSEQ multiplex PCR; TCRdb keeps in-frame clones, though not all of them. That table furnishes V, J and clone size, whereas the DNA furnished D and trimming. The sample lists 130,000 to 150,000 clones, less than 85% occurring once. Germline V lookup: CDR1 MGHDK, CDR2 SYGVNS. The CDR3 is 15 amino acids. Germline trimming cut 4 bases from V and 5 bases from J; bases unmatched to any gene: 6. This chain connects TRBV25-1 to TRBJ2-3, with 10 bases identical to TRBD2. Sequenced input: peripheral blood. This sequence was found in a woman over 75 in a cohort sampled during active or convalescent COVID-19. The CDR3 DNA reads TGTGCCAGCAGTGGTCAGCGGGGGGGCCTAGATACGCAGTATTTT. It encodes CASSGQRGGLDTQYF.